A selection of T cell receptor beta chains follows, all from one sample in a study of regulatory T cells in long-lasting Graves disease. TCRdb redid the calling of the multiplex PCR reads with MiXCR, one entry per CDR3 protein. The sample has just over 600,000 distinct CDR3 sequences; 16% are singletons. These records were also assigned to another study, of T cells in Graves' hyperthyroidism and ophthalmopathy.

This specimen consisted of peripheral blood mononuclear cells (PBMCs), obtained at new diagnosis, from a patient treated with antithyroid drugs. The receptors derive from a woman aged 30 to 39 with Graves disease. The CDR3 runs from the conserved cysteine through the conserved F or W. Fields, in order: D gene, clone size, J gene, V gene, CDR3 protein, CDR3 DNA. D genes are given only for firm matches. Size is omitted from some rows. Given values are once, few, many or a class for expanded clones.

D: NA; size: many; J: TRBJ2-1; V: TRBV12-3/TRBV12-4; CDR3: CASSRQNEQFF; DNA: TGTGCCAGCAGCCGCCAGAATGAGCAGTTCTTC
D: TRBD2; size: NA; J: TRBJ2-6; V: TRBV20-1; CDR3: CSARHRGGSSGANVLTF; DNA: TGCAGTGCTAGGCATCGGGGGGGAAGCTCTGGGGCCAACGTCCTGACTTTC
D: NA; size: few; J: TRBJ2-1; V: TRBV20-1; CDR3: CSAHERHEQFF; DNA: TGCAGTGCCCATGAGCGACATGAGCAGTTCTTC
D: NA; size: NA; J: TRBJ2-1; V: TRBV15; CDR3: CATNRDRDFGNEQFF; DNA: TGTGCCACCAACAGAGACAGGGACTTCGGGAATGAGCAGTTCTTC
D: TRBD2; size: many; J: TRBJ2-3; V: TRBV12-3/TRBV12-4; CDR3: CASSLSGGSTDTQYF; DNA: TGTGCCAGCAGTCTAAGCGGGGGCAGCACAGATACGCAGTATTTT
D: NA; size: few; J: TRBJ1-4; V: TRBV5-5; CDR3: CASSLGTAGGSGEKLFF; DNA: TGTGCCAGCAGCTTGGGGACCGCTGGGGGGTCTGGTGAAAAACTGTTTTTT
D: NA; size: many; J: TRBJ1-2; V: TRBV18; CDR3: CASSPGSDYGYTF; DNA: TGTGCCAGCTCACCAGGTAGCGACTATGGCTACACCTTC
D: NA; size: NA; J: TRBJ1-5; V: TRBV6-5; CDR3: CASSYMGSNEPQHF; DNA: TGTGCCAGCAGTTACATGGGAAGCAATGAGCCCCAGCATTTT
D: NA; size: once; J: TRBJ1-4; V: TRBV29-1; CDR3: CSVHNRGNGEKLFF; DNA: TGCAGCGTTCATAACCGGGGAAACGGTGAAAAACTGTTTTTT
D: TRBD2; size: few; J: TRBJ2-3; V: TRBV24-1; CDR3: CATNPGGSTDTQYF; DNA: TGTGCCACCAATCCGGGAGGGTCCACAGATACGCAGTATTTT
D: TRBD1; size: many; J: TRBJ2-5; V: TRBV12-5; CDR3: CASGLVRHRGPLETQYF; DNA: TGTGCTAGTGGTTTGGTACGACACAGGGGACCACTGGAGACCCAGTACTTC
D: NA; size: many; J: TRBJ2-7; V: TRBV6-1; CDR3: CASSWISSYEQYF; DNA: TGTGCCAGCTCATGGATTAGCTCCTACGAGCAGTACTTC
D: NA; size: NA; J: TRBJ2-1; V: TRBV5-1; CDR3: CASSLGSQSYNEQFF; DNA: TGCGCCAGCAGCTTGGGCAGCCAGTCCTACAATGAGCAGTTCTTC
D: NA; size: NA; J: TRBJ2-1; V: TRBV19; CDR3: CASSIITKSQYNEQFF; DNA: TGTGCCAGTAGTATCATAACAAAAAGCCAGTACAATGAGCAGTTCTTC
D: TRBD1; size: NA; J: TRBJ1-4; V: TRBV12-3/TRBV12-4; CDR3: CASSLRDSLQGKLFF; DNA: TGTGCCAGCAGCTTAAGGGACAGTCTTCAGGGAAAACTGTTTTTT
D: NA; size: many; J: TRBJ1-2; V: TRBV30; CDR3: CAWRGDNYGYTF; DNA: TGTGCCTGGAGGGGAGATAACTATGGCTACACCTTC
D: NA; size: many; J: TRBJ1-2; V: TRBV2; CDR3: CASSEAQWGVPNYGYTF; DNA: TGTGCCAGCAGTGAAGCGCAGTGGGGGGTTCCCAACTATGGCTACACCTTC
D: NA; size: NA; J: TRBJ1-2; V: TRBV6-1; CDR3: CASSERGAYGYTF; DNA: TGTGCCAGCAGTGAACGGGGGGCCTATGGCTACACCTTC
D: NA; size: few; J: TRBJ2-5; V: TRBV5-8; CDR3: CASSSQFKQGTQYF; DNA: TGTGCCAGCAGCTCTCAATTTAAGCAGGGGACCCAGTACTTC
D: NA; size: many; J: TRBJ1-2; V: TRBV7-6; CDR3: CASSLGGSVFDGYTF; DNA: TGTGCCAGCAGCTTAGGTGGCAGTGTATTTGATGGCTACACCTTC
D: NA; size: NA; J: TRBJ2-1; V: TRBV7-6; CDR3: CASSLSGRPSNEQFF; DNA: TGTGCCAGCAGCTTGTCTGGCCGCCCCTCCAATGAGCAGTTCTTC
D: NA; size: many; J: TRBJ2-2; V: TRBV7-9; CDR3: CASSIATGFPGELFF; DNA: TGTGCCAGCAGCATAGCTACAGGGTTTCCCGGGGAGCTGTTTTTT
D: NA; size: many; J: TRBJ2-7; V: TRBV12-3/TRBV12-4; CDR3: CASSLAQREQYF; DNA: TGTGCCAGCAGTTTAGCGCAGAGGGAGCAGTACTTC
D: NA; size: NA; J: TRBJ2-1; V: TRBV20-1; CDR3: CSADSLANEQFF; DNA: TGCAGTGCCGACTCTCTAGCAAATGAGCAGTTCTTC
D: NA; size: many; J: TRBJ1-1; V: TRBV29-1; CDR3: CSVKRTVMNTEAFF; DNA: TGCAGCGTTAAGAGGACAGTCATGAACACTGAAGCTTTCTTT
D: TRBD2; size: few; J: TRBJ2-3; V: TRBV5-4; CDR3: CASSSGLAGGLRTDTQYF; DNA: TGTGCCAGCAGCTCGGGACTAGCGGGAGGGCTACGGACAGATACGCAGTATTTT
D: NA; size: many; J: TRBJ1-1; V: TRBV7-3; CDR3: CASSPVVGEHEEAFF; DNA: TGTGCCAGCAGCCCTGTGGTCGGTGAACACGAGGAAGCTTTCTTT
D: TRBD2; size: many; J: TRBJ2-1; V: TRBV7-3; CDR3: CASSPRLAGGPHEQFF; DNA: TGTGCCAGCAGCCCCCGACTAGCGGGAGGGCCTCATGAGCAGTTCTTC
D: NA; size: NA; J: TRBJ2-2; V: TRBV28; CDR3: CATSSGNRIGELFF; DNA: TGTGCCACCTCCTCAGGGAATAGGATCGGGGAGCTGTTTTTT
D: TRBD1; size: many; J: TRBJ1-5; V: TRBV20-1; CDR3: CSARQGVGAQHF; DNA: TGCAGTGCCAGACAGGGCGTCGGAGCCCAGCATTTT
D: NA; size: NA; J: TRBJ2-5; V: TRBV20-1; CDR3: CSAREEWRQETQYF; DNA: TGCAGTGCTAGAGAAGAATGGCGGCAAGAGACCCAGTACTTC
D: NA; size: NA; J: TRBJ1-4; V: TRBV5-1; CDR3: CASSLLGEGAEKLFF; DNA: TGCGCCAGCAGCTTGCTAGGGGAGGGTGCTGAAAAACTGTTTTTT
D: TRBD2; size: NA; J: TRBJ2-5; V: TRBV27; CDR3: CASSAGVAGGETQYF; DNA: TGTGCCAGCAGTGCCGGTGTGGCGGGAGGGGAGACCCAGTACTTC
D: NA; size: NA; J: TRBJ1-6; V: TRBV28; CDR3: CASSLFQGSPLHF; DNA: TGTGCCAGCAGTTTATTCCAGGGTTCACCCCTCCACTTT
D: TRBD2; size: many; J: TRBJ2-5; V: TRBV7-9; CDR3: CAGASGQETQYF; DNA: TGTGCCGGCGCTAGCGGCCAAGAGACCCAGTACTTC
D: NA; size: few; J: TRBJ2-6; V: TRBV27; CDR3: CASSKWTTGANVLTF; DNA: TGTGCCAGCAGTAAATGGACCACTGGGGCCAACGTCCTGACTTTC
D: TRBD2; size: few; J: TRBJ2-1; V: TRBV20-1; CDR3: CSARSRSWAGGQSRYNEQFF; DNA: TGCAGTGCTAGATCTCGATCATGGGCGGGAGGGCAATCGAGGTACAATGAGCAGTTCTTC
D: TRBD2; size: NA; J: TRBJ2-1; V: TRBV7-2; CDR3: CASSLRTSGSPYNEQFF; DNA: TGTGCCAGCAGCCTCCGGACTAGCGGGAGTCCCTACAATGAGCAGTTCTTC
D: TRBD1; size: many; J: TRBJ1-2; V: TRBV6-1; CDR3: CASGTGSVDGYTF; DNA: TGTGCCAGTGGGACAGGGTCGGTCGACGGCTACACCTTC
D: NA; size: few; J: TRBJ2-4; V: TRBV2; CDR3: CASSPPTRIAKNIQYF; DNA: TGTGCCAGCAGCCCTCCGACACGTATAGCCAAAAACATTCAGTACTTC